This T cell receptor (beta chain) was identified during a study of blood T cell repertoires in COVID-19. Study summary: Sources were T cells, B-cell-depleted T cells, or PBMCs; the material itself was cDNA or gDNA.

Method: immunoSEQ multiplex PCR; TCRdb's copy keeps in-frame clones and lacks some. The data contain about 43,000 clones, about nine tenths of them singletons. From germline, CDR1 is MNHEY and CDR2 SMNVEV (reference sequence). The ends were cut back, 7 bases at V and 6 bases at J, with 8 bases in the middle. This CDR3 spans 11 amino acids. This clonotype originated in a human donor in a cohort sampled during active COVID-19. Sequenced: peripheral blood. V usage is TRBV27 and J usage is TRBJ2-3, with D hard to call. The CDR3 DNA is TGTGCCAGCACTAGAGCCGATACGCAGTATTTT. Translating gives CASTRADTQYF.